Sequencing of this T cell receptor (beta chain) was carried out in a study of blood T cell repertoires in COVID-19. In the study overall: PBMCs, B-cell-depleted T cells, or T cells provided the cDNA or gDNA that made up the material.

Sequenced by immunoSEQ multiplex PCR; TCRdb stores in-frame clones only, minus some. The sample has some 170,000 clones, about 87% seen once. The CDR3 has 16 amino acids. Germline V gene sequence: CDR1 LNHDA, CDR2 SQIVND (reference sequence). Losses at the gene ends were 4 bases for V and 0 bases for J; bases not matched to a gene: 4. The TCR comes from a woman aged 50 to 65 with acute or convalescent COVID-19. This chain joins TRBV19 and TRBJ2-2; 8 bases agree with TRBD2. The sequenced sample consisted of peripheral blood. The CDR3 region has the DNA TGTGCCAGTAGTACAGCGGGAGTTACGAACACCGGGGAGCTGTTTTTT. Its translation is CASSTAGVTNTGELFF.